Each of the 20 T cell receptor beta chains below was sequenced from the same sample in a study of blood T cell repertoires in COVID-19 (dated by TCRdb to about 2020). Receptor amplification or capture employed the immunoSEQ multiplex PCR assay. Here the immuneACCESS table is served through TCRdb, limited to in-frame sequences with V and J called. Missing clones are a known gap in these copies; in checked studies unresolved V genes cover under half, and the rest lacks a known reason. This sample lists 200,000 to 300,000 clones; approximately 84% were detected once. The ten largest make up 1.5% to 2% of the sample. The source material was peripheral blood. Receptors were obtained from a woman over 75 with acute or convalescent COVID-19.

This sequence joins TRBV11-2 and TRBJ1-5, with 7 bases fitting TRBD1. Germline assignment: CDR1 SGHAT and CDR2 FQNNGV. V gave up 5 bases and J gave up 0 bases; unmatched junction bases: 10. The CDR3 consists of 17 residues. Here the CDR3 DNA reads TGTGCCAGCAGCCCGGGACAGATATTTTCTAGCAATCAGCCCCAGCATTTT. This translates into CASSPGQIFSSNQPQHF.

This rearrangement joins TRBV5-1 to TRBJ1-4, with 12 bases matching TRBD1. Trimming took 4 bases from V and 7 from J; bases not matched to a gene: 5. The CDR3 runs to 15 residues. Germline V gene lookup returns CDR1 SGHRS and CDR2 YFSETQ. CDR3 loop: CASSEGTGGVEKLFF. In nucleotides, the CDR3 is TGCGCCAGCAGCGAGGGGACAGGGGGCGTTGAAAAACTGTTTTTT.

The chain carries TRBV7-8 and TRBJ2-1; 9 nucleotides align to TRBD1. Germline V gene lookup returns CDR1 SGHVS and CDR2 FQNEAQ. Unmatched junction bases numbered 4, after V lost 4 bases and J lost 0 bases. The CDR3 length is 16 residues. CDR3 in amino acids: CASSYRDRASYNEQFF. The CDR3 coding sequence is TGTGCCAGCAGCTACCGGGACAGGGCCTCCTACAATGAGCAGTTCTTC.

The chain couples TRBV19 to TRBJ2-1; TRBD1 aligns across 8 bases. With V trimmed by 7 bases and J by 3 bases, 2 bases remained unmatched. This CDR3 contains 13 residues. Germline-derived CDR1 and CDR2 are LNHDA and SQIVND (reference sequence). CDR3 nucleotide sequence: TGTGCCAGTAACAGGGGGTACTACAATGAGCAGTTCTTC. It yields the protein CASNRGYYNEQFF.

This chain links TRBV2 with TRBJ2-1; TRBD2 matches at 7 bases. The junction had 7 bases not matched to a gene; V was cut back by 1 base and J by 7 bases. The length of the CDR3 is 15 residues. Germline CDR1 reads SNHLY; CDR2 reads FYNNEI. This CDR3 reads CASSEVAGVRNEQFF. As DNA, the CDR3 is TGTGCCAGCAGTGAAGTGGCGGGAGTGCGGAATGAGCAGTTCTTC.

This chain links TRBV10-1 with TRBJ2-3; 10 bases map to TRBD2. V trimming: 7 bases; J trimming: 1 base; junction bases outside the gene matches: 17. Germline lookup yields CDR1 WNHNN and CDR2 SYGVQD (reference sequence). The CDR3 extends over 19 amino acids. CDR3: CASTEKNPLAGGCTDTQYF. The CDR3 DNA follows: TGCGCCAGCACCGAGAAGAATCCATTAGCGGGAGGATGCACAGATACGCAGTATTTT.

The chain joins TRBV10-2 to TRBJ1-2; D remains unclear. Germline CDR1 WSHSY, CDR2 SAAADI. V lost 5 bases and J lost 6, with 25 bases in between. This CDR3 has 17 amino acids. CDR3 sequence: CASSRELNSEGGDGYTF. CDR3 nucleotides: TGCGCCAGCAGTCGAGAATTAAACTCTGAGGGTGGAGATGGCTACACCTTC.

The V and J genes are TRBV2 and TRBJ1-1; D ambiguous. The CDR3 runs 13 residues. CDR1 is SNHLY and CDR2 is FYNNEI in the germline V gene. Trimming shortened V by 4 bases and J by 2 bases, and 8 bases separated the two germline ends. DNA for the CDR3: TGTGCCAGCAGTGTTGGCGGAAACACTGAAGCTTTCTTT. It yields the protein CASSVGGNTEAFF. Drawing the rest from reference TRBV2 and TRBJ1-1, the complete variable domain is EPEVTQTPSHQVTQMGQEVILRCVPISNHLYFYWYRQILGQKVEFLVSFYNNEISEKSEIFDDQFSVERPDGSNFTLKIRSTKLEDSAMYFCASSVGGNTEAFFGQGTRLTVV.

This clone was counted a few times. This chain connects TRBV7-9 to TRBJ2-1; 14 bases are shared with TRBD2. V lost 5 bases and J lost 7; bases outside the gene matches: 7. The germline CDR1 and CDR2 sequences are SEHNR and FQNEAQ (reference sequence). The CDR3 runs to 16 residues. This CDR3 is CASSQTSGRAKNEQFF. DNA of the CDR3: TGTGCCAGCAGCCAGACTAGCGGGAGGGCCAAAAATGAGCAGTTCTTC. Combining the CDR3 with reference TRBV7-9 and TRBJ2-1 gives the whole variable domain DTGVSQNPRHKITKRGQNVTFRCDPISEHNRLYWYRQTLGQGPEFLTYFQNEAQLEKSRLLSDRFSAERPKGSFSTLEIQRTEQGDSAMYLCASSQTSGRAKNEQFFGPGTRLTVL.

This chain connects TRBV4-3 to TRBJ1-6, with a weak D call TRBD1 (6 bases). CDR1 LGHNA and CDR2 YSLEER come from the germline V gene. V gave up 1 base and J gave up 7 bases, with 11 bases separating them. The CDR3 consists of 15 residues. The CDR3 bases are TGCGCCAGCAGCCAAGCGTCTCAGGGGAATTCACCCCTCCACTTT. It codes for CASSQASQGNSPLHF.

V and J are TRBV5-5 and TRBJ2-4, with 7 bases that match TRBD1. This CDR3 contains 14 residues. Trimming took 0 bases from V and 8 from J; bases not matched to a gene: 5. The germline V gene encodes CDR1 SGHKS and CDR2 YYEKEE (reference sequence). The DNA for the CDR3 is TGTGCCAGCAGCTTGGGACAGGGAACGTACATTCAGTACTTC. Protein product: CASSLGQGTYIQYF.

The chain couples TRBV6-5 to TRBJ1-1; no firm D call. CDR1 is MNHEY and CDR2 is SVGAGI in the germline V gene. Trimming pared 6 bases from V and 5 bases from J, leaving 13 bases between. The CDR3 loop spans 13 amino acids. As DNA, the CDR3 is TGTGCCAGCAGGCGAGATAGCGGTACTGAAGCTTTCTTT. Protein product: CASRRDSGTEAFF.

In regard to this clone: This specimen includes other DNA sequences encoding the same CDR3. The rearrangement links TRBV28 to TRBJ2-5; the match to TRBD1 covers 8 bases. The CDR3 extends over 13 amino acids. CDR1 MDHEN and CDR2 SYDVKM come from the germline V gene. Trimming removed 3 bases from V and 3 bases from J; junction bases left unmatched: 0. The CDR3 sequence is CASSLDREETQYF. CDR3 in DNA: TGTGCCAGCAGTTTGGACAGGGAAGAGACCCAGTACTTC.

In its sample, this clone was seen a few times. The chain uses TRBV27 and TRBJ2-2; a weak D match, TRBD1 (6 bases). CDR3 length: 15 residues. Trimming cost V 5 bases and J 5 bases, with 15 bases left between them. CDR1 and CDR2 (germline): MNHEY, SMNVEV (reference sequence). Here the CDR3 DNA reads TGTGCCAGCAGTATTACAGGGCTAGGGACCGGGGAGCTGTTTTTT. Its protein is CASSITGLGTGELFF.

The V and J genes are TRBV6-5 and TRBJ2-7, with a tentative D call TRBD1 (5 bases). The ends were cut back, 8 bases at V and 0 bases at J, with 11 bases in the middle. Germline V gives CDR1 MNHEY, CDR2 SVGAGI. This CDR3 is built from 13 residues. CDR3 bases: TGTGCCAGCGGGCGACAGAGCTCCTACGAGCAGTACTTC. This encodes CASGRQSSYEQYF.

The chain couples TRBV5-4 to TRBJ2-3; TRBD2 agrees at 14 bases. V gave up 4 bases and J gave up 0 bases; unmatched junction bases: 10. The CDR3 has 19 residues. Looked up from germline, CDR1 is SGHNT and CDR2 is YYREEE (reference sequence). DNA of the CDR3: TGTGCCAGCAGCAAGGGGACTAGCGGGAGACAACATAGCACAGATACGCAGTATTTT. This gives the protein CASSKGTSGRQHSTDTQYF.

This clone was picked up one time. The rearrangement links TRBV3-1 (or the pseudogene TRBV3-2) to TRBJ2-7; perhaps TRBD1 as D (6 bases). Trimming pared 7 bases from V and 1 base from J, leaving 14 bases between. CDR3 length: 14 residues. Germline V gene data show CDR1 as LGHDT and CDR2 as YNNKEL (reference sequence). The CDR3 coding sequence is TGTGCCAGCACAGTACAGGGATCATCCTACGAGCAGTACTTC. Protein product: CASTVQGSSYEQYF.

The V gene is TRBV10-2, the J gene TRBJ1-1, with D maybe TRBD1 (6 bases). V shed 2 bases and J shed 5 bases, with 18 bases lying between them. The CDR3 totals 16 residues. Per the germline V gene, CDR1 is WSHSY and CDR2 is SAAADI. The CDR3 spells CASSEPGGARGTEAFF. DNA for the CDR3: TGCGCCAGCAGTGAGCCCGGGGGGGCCAGGGGAACTGAAGCTTTCTTT.

The rearrangement joins TRBV11-3 to TRBJ1-6; 11 nucleotides line up with TRBD1. The CDR3 is 15 residues long. CDR1 and CDR2 from the germline V gene are SGHNT and YENEEA. V lost 5 bases and J lost 10; bases outside the gene matches: 7. CDR3 sequence: CASSLGQGVRSPLHF. CDR3 nucleotide sequence: TGTGCCAGCAGCCTGGGACAGGGGGTGAGATCACCCCTCCACTTT. Drawing the rest from reference TRBV11-3 and TRBJ1-6, the complete variable domain is EAGVVQSPRYKIIEKKQPVAFWCNPISGHNTLYWYLQNLGQGPELLIRYENEEAVDDSQLPKDRFSAERLKGVDSTLKIQPAELGDSAVYLCASSLGQGVRSPLHFGNGTRLTVT.

The rearrangement uses TRBV5-4 and TRBJ2-3, with D perhaps TRBD2 (7 bases). V was cut by 0 bases and J by 8 bases, with 16 bases left in between. Germline V lookup: CDR1 SGHNT, CDR2 YYREEE (reference sequence). The CDR3 totals 15 residues. The CDR3: CASSLDRGGGSTQYF. The CDR3 region has the DNA TGTGCCAGCAGCTTGGACCGGGGAGGGGGGAGTACGCAGTATTTT.